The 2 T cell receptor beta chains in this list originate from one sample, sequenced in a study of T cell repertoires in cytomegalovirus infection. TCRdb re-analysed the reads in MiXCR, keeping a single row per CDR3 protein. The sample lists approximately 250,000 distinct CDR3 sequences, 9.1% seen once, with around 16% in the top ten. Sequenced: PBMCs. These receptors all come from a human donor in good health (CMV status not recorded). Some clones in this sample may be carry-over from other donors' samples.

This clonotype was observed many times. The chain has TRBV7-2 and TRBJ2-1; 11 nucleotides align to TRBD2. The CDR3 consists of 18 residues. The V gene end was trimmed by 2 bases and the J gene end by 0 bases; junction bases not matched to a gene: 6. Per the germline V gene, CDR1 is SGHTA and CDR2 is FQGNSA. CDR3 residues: CASSLKSGLAASYNEQFF. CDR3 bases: TGTGCCAGCAGCTTAAAGTCGGGACTAGCGGCCTCCTACAATGAGCAGTTCTTC.

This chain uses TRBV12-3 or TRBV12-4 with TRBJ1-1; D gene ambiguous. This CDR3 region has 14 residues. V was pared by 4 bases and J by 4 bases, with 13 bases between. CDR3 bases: TGTGCCAGCAGTTCAAACCTCTGGGGCACTGAAGCTTTCTTT. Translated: CASSSNLWGTEAFF.